These 23 T cell receptor beta chains originate from one sample sequenced in a study of shared clonotypes between healthy human individuals. The repertoire was sequenced with immunoSEQ multiplex PCR; TCRdb's copy has only in-frame clones and lacks some. Of some 2 million clones detected, roughly 94% appear once; the ten largest clones hold 0.1% to 0.15%. Sequencing was carried out using naive CD4+ T cells sorted from blood. The subset here: CD45RA+ positively selected. These TCRs come from a young man in good health.

This chain connects TRBV6-5 to TRBJ1-3; D is possibly TRBD1 (5 bases). V lost 7 bases and J 0 bases, leaving 13 bases between the germline ends. Germline V gives CDR1 MNHEY, CDR2 SVGAGI. This CDR3 has 15 amino acids. CDR3 coding DNA: TGTGCCAGCACCGGACGGACAAACTCTGGAAACACCATATATTTT. It yields the protein CASTGRTNSGNTIYF.

The genes are TRBV18 and TRBJ1-3; D possibly corresponds to TRBD1 (6 bases). Trimming pared 6 bases from V and 9 bases from J, leaving 12 bases between. The CDR3 has 12 amino acids. Germline V gene lookup returns CDR1 KGHSH and CDR2 LQKENI. CDR3 amino acids: CASSAGAGTIYF. The CDR3 DNA reads TGTGCCAGCTCCGCGGGGGCTGGCACCATATATTTT.

The chain joins TRBV6-1 to TRBJ2-4; 7 bases map to TRBD2. V lost 2 bases, J lost 0 bases, and 4 bases stayed unmatched. CDR1 and CDR2 from the germline V gene are MNHNS and SASEGT. The CDR3 totals 16 residues. The CDR3: CASSEWGGLAKNIQYF. The CDR3 DNA reads TGTGCCAGCAGTGAATGGGGGGGTTTAGCCAAAAACATTCAGTACTTC.

The chain couples TRBV5-6 to TRBJ1-4, with TRBD1 matching over 9 bases. CDR1 SGHDT and CDR2 YYEEEE come from the germline V gene. The V segment lost 2 bases and the J segment 5 bases; nucleotides outside the gene matches: 7. There are 16 residues in the CDR3. CDR3 protein: CASSFFLTGGNEKLFF. The CDR3 region has the DNA TGTGCCAGCAGCTTCTTCTTGACAGGGGGAAATGAAAAACTGTTTTTT.

The rearrangement links TRBV19 to TRBJ1-5; 7 positions match TRBD1. Germline CDR1 LNHDA, CDR2 SQIVND (reference sequence). V lost 6 bases, J lost 4 bases, and 6 bases stayed unmatched. The CDR3 runs 14 residues. The CDR3 is CASRETGINQPQHF. The CDR3 DNA follows: TGTGCCAGTAGAGAGACAGGGATTAATCAGCCCCAGCATTTT. The full variable domain, with the rest looked up from reference TRBV19 and TRBJ1-5, is DGGITQSPKYLFRKEGQNVTLSCEQNLNHDAMYWYRQDPGQGLRLIYYSQIVNDFQKGDIAEGYSVSREKKESFPLTVTSAQKNPTAFYLCASRETGINQPQHFGDGTRLSIL.

This chain joins TRBV21-1 and TRBJ2-3; the table assigns TRBD2, which was not confirmed against the DNA. TRBV21-1 is a pseudogene locus. The CDR3 totals 17 residues. CDR3 in amino acids: CASSKVGGSWGTDTQYF. The CDR3 DNA sequence: TGTGCCAGCAGCAAAGTGGGAGGTTCATGGGGCACAGATACGCAGTATTTT.

This chain links TRBV6-1 with TRBJ1-1, with TRBD1 matching over 7 bases. The germline CDR1 and CDR2 sequences are MNHNS and SASEGT. The trim removed 3 bases at V and 3 bases at J, leaving 10 bases unmatched. CDR3 length: 16 residues. CDR3 region: CASSDSGQRSHTEAFF. The CDR3 bases are TGTGCCAGCAGTGATTCGGGACAGAGATCACACACTGAAGCTTTCTTT.

On this clone itself: This same CDR3 is encoded by further DNA sequences in the sample. V usage is TRBV28 and J usage is TRBJ1-1; D is unclear. Trimming left V 7 bases short and J 2 bases short, with 11 bases between. This CDR3 is 13 amino acids long. Germline CDR1 MDHEN, CDR2 SYDVKM. The CDR3: CASIRQSNTEAFF. CDR3 nucleotide sequence: TGTGCCAGCATCCGTCAGTCAAACACTGAAGCTTTCTTT. Full variable domain (remainder filled in from reference TRBV28 and TRBJ1-1): DVKVTQSSRYLVKRTGEKVFLECVQDMDHENMFWYRQDPGLGLRLIYFSYDVKMKEKGDIPEGYSVSREKKERFSLILESASTNQTSMYLCASIRQSNTEAFFGQGTRLTVV.

Only one count was recorded for this clone. This chain links TRBV5-1 with TRBJ2-5; D remains unclear. CDR1 SGHRS and CDR2 YFSETQ come from the germline V gene. Trimming took off 0 bases at V and 4 bases at J, with 13 bases between the two ends. This CDR3 has 15 amino acids. The CDR3 reads CASSLGTTVPETQYF. DNA for the CDR3: TGCGCCAGCAGCTTGGGGACCACGGTTCCAGAGACCCAGTACTTC.

This clone came up a few times. The rearrangement uses TRBV9 and TRBJ2-2; possible D gene TRBD1, 6 bases. Germline values: CDR1 SGDLS, CDR2 YYNGEE. V was shortened by 5 bases and J by 4 bases, with 18 bases between the two germline ends. CDR3 length equals 16 residues. The CDR3 loop is CASSVRPQGTTGELFF. CDR3 DNA sequence: TGTGCCAGCAGTGTACGCCCACAGGGTACCACCGGGGAGCTGTTTTTT.

The CDR3 nucleotides read TGCGCCAGCAGCCTAACACTCGCAGGGGGCGCGGGCACCGGGGAGCTGTTTTTT. Protein product: CASSLTLAGGAGTGELFF. This chain connects TRBV4-3 to TRBJ2-2; 8 bases are shared with TRBD1. Germline-derived CDR1 and CDR2 are LGHNA and YSLEER. Losses at the gene ends were 4 bases for V and 4 bases for J; bases not matched to a gene: 14. This CDR3 is 18 amino acids long.

This clone has only one observation. J is TRBJ2-7 and V is TRBV28, with D perhaps TRBD1 or TRBD2 (5 bases each). V shed 5 bases and J shed 6 bases, with 8 bases lying between them. This CDR3 comprises 11 residues. Germline CDR1 and CDR2: MDHEN and SYDVKM. DNA of the CDR3: TGTGCCAGCAGTGTGGGACCCGAGCAGTACTTC. This sequence encodes CASSVGPEQYF. Variable domain in full (rest from reference TRBV28 and TRBJ2-7): DVKVTQSSRYLVKRTGEKVFLECVQDMDHENMFWYRQDPGLGLRLIYFSYDVKMKEKGDIPEGYSVSREKKERFSLILESASTNQTSMYLCASSVGPEQYFGPGTRLTVT.

This chain uses TRBV6-1 with TRBJ2-7, with D tentatively TRBD2 (6 bases). The CDR3 consists of 14 residues. CDR1 and CDR2 from the germline V gene are MNHNS and SASEGT. Trimming took 7 bases from V and 6 from J, leaving 19 bases between them. CDR3 nucleotides: TGTGCCAGCAAAGGAGGGACGGTGGTCGTCGAGCAGTACTTC. Encoded protein: CASKGGTVVVEQYF.

The chain recombines TRBV2 with TRBJ2-5; D might be TRBD2 (6 bases). This CDR3 comprises 17 residues. Trimming removed 1 base from V and 4 bases from J, with 19 bases in between. CDR1 SNHLY and CDR2 FYNNEI come from the germline V gene. The CDR3 loop is CASSEVWGSGERETQYF. In DNA, the CDR3 is TGTGCCAGCAGTGAAGTATGGGGTTCGGGGGAGAGAGAGACCCAGTACTTC.

This chain uses TRBV20-1 with TRBJ1-2, with no clear D. Germline CDR1 reads DFQATT; CDR2 reads SNEGSKA (reference sequence). The CDR3 spans 11 residues. Trimming shortened V by 6 bases and J by 7 bases, and 12 bases separated the two germline ends. The CDR3 loop reads CSALMGSGYTF. As DNA, the CDR3 is TGCAGTGCCCTGATGGGGAGTGGCTACACCTTC.

This chain uses TRBV9 with TRBJ2-2; either TRBD1 or TRBD2 may fit D (6 bases each). V was cut by 0 bases and J by 6 bases, with 15 bases left in between. Germline V gene sequence: CDR1 SGDLS, CDR2 YYNGEE. The CDR3 runs to 16 residues. CDR3 in amino acids: CASSVAGGLMAGELFF. CDR3 sequence (DNA): TGTGCCAGCAGCGTAGCCGGGGGCTTAATGGCCGGGGAGCTGTTTTTT.

The V and J genes are TRBV7-9 and TRBJ2-2; D not certain. Germline CDR1 reads SEHNR; CDR2 reads FQNEAQ (reference sequence). This CDR3 is 16 amino acids long. The V end was cut by 1 base, the J end by 3 bases, with 12 bases between. CDR3 loop: CASSLDRPSYTGELFF. CDR3 bases: TGTGCCAGCAGCTTAGACCGTCCGTCTTACACCGGGGAGCTGTTTTTT.

The chain combines TRBV9 with TRBJ1-6; 7 positions match TRBD1. The CDR3 covers 16 residues. The germline V gene has CDR1 SGDLS and CDR2 YYNGEE. J was trimmed by 7 bases and V by 6 bases; bases with no gene match: 13. CDR3 nucleotide sequence: TGTGCCAGCAACAGGGGACCCCAGTTGGAGAATTCACCCCTCCACTTT. Translating it yields CASNRGPQLENSPLHF.

The chain employs TRBV19 and TRBJ2-1; 14 nucleotides align to TRBD2. This CDR3 region has 17 residues. V lost 5 bases and J lost 0; bases outside the gene matches: 3. Per the germline V gene, CDR1 is LNHDA and CDR2 is SQIVND (reference sequence). The CDR3 nucleotides read TGTGCCAGTAGTCGGACTAGCGGGGGGAGCTCCTACAATGAGCAGTTCTTC. Translating gives CASSRTSGGSSYNEQFF.

The chain joins TRBV5-4 to TRBJ1-3, with D possibly matching TRBD1 (5 bases). The V and J ends lost 0 bases and 0 bases respectively, with 10 bases between them. The CDR3 covers 16 residues. CDR1 is SGHNT, CDR2 YYREEE, per germline (reference sequence). CDR3 sequence reads: CASSLDRKSSGNTIYF. CDR3 in DNA: TGTGCCAGCAGCTTGGACAGGAAGAGCTCTGGAAACACCATATATTTT.

A note on this clone: In the same sample, other DNA sequences code for this CDR3. V gene TRBV10-2 combines with J gene TRBJ2-2, with 7 bases identical to TRBD1. This CDR3 region has 16 residues. The germline gives CDR1 WSHSY, CDR2 SAAADI. The V gene end was trimmed by 0 bases and the J gene end by 1 base; junction bases not matched to a gene: 2. The CDR3 nucleotides are TGCGCCAGCAGTGAGTCTACAGGGGTGAACACCGGGGAGCTGTTTTTT. Translated, it gives CASSESTGVNTGELFF.

This clone came up once. The chain carries TRBV10-3 and TRBJ2-5; 10 bases line up with TRBD1. This CDR3 has 17 amino acids. Germline assignment: CDR1 ENHRY and CDR2 SYGVKD. J lost 9 bases, V lost 4 bases, and 17 bases had no gene match. The CDR3 DNA reads as TGTGCCATCAGTGGTACGACAGGGGGCCCAACCAAAATGTCCCAGTACTTC. It translates to CAISGTTGGPTKMSQYF.

V is TRBV7-8 and J is TRBJ1-5, with 9 bases identical to TRBD1. Looked up from germline, CDR1 is SGHVS and CDR2 is FQNEAQ. This CDR3 is built from 16 residues. V gave up 8 bases and J gave up 1 base; unmatched junction bases: 9. CDR3 amino acids: CASQDRGSLSNQPQHF. DNA for the CDR3: TGTGCCAGCCAGGACAGGGGAAGTTTGAGCAATCAGCCCCAGCATTTT.